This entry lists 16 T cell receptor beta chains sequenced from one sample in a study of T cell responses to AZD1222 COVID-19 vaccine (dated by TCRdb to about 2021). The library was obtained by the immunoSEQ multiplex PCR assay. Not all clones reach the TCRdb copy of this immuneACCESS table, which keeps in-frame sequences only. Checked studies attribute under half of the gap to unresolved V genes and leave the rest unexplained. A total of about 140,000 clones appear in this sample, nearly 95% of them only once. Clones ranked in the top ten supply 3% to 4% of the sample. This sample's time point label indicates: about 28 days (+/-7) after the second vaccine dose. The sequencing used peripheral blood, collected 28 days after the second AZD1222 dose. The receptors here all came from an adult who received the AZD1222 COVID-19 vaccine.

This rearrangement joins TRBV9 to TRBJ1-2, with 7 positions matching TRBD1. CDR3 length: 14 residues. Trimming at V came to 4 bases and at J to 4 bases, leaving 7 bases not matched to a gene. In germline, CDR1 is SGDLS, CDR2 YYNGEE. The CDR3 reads CASSPGSGGYGYTF. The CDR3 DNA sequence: TGTGCCAGCAGCCCCGGTTCAGGGGGCTATGGCTACACCTTC.

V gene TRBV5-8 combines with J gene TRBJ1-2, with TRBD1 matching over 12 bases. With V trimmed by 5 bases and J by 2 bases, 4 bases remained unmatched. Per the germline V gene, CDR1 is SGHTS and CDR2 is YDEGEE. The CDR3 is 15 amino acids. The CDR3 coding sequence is TGTGCCAGCAGACCCGGGACAGGGGGCAACTATGGCTACACCTTC. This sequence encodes CASRPGTGGNYGYTF.

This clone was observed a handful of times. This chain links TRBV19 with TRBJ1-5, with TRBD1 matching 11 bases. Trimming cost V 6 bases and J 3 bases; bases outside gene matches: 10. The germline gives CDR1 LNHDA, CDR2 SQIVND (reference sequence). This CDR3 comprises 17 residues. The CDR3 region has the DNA TGTGCCAGTAGGGGCAGGACAGGGGGCTATCCCAATCAGCCCCAGCATTTT. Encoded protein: CASRGRTGGYPNQPQHF. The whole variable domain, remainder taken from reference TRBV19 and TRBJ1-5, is DGGITQSPKYLFRKEGQNVTLSCEQNLNHDAMYWYRQDPGQGLRLIYYSQIVNDFQKGDIAEGYSVSREKKESFPLTVTSAQKNPTAFYLCASRGRTGGYPNQPQHFGDGTRLSIL.

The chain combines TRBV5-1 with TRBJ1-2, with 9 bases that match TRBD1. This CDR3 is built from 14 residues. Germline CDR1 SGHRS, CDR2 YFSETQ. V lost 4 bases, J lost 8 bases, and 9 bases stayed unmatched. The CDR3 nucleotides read TGCGCCAGCAGCACCGGGACAGGGATTGAAGGCTACACCTTC. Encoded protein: CASSTGTGIEGYTF.

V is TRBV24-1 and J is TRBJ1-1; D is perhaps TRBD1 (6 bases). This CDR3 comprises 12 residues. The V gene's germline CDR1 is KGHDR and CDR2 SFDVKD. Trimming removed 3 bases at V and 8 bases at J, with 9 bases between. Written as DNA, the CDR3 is TGTGCCACCAGTGATAATACAGGGGAAGCTTTCTTT. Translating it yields CATSDNTGEAFF.

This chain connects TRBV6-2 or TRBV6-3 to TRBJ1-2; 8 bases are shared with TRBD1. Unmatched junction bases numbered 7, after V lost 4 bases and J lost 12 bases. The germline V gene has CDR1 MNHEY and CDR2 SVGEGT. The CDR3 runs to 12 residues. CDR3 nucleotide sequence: TGTGCCAGCAGTTCCCTAGGACAGGGTCACACCTTC. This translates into CASSSLGQGHTF.

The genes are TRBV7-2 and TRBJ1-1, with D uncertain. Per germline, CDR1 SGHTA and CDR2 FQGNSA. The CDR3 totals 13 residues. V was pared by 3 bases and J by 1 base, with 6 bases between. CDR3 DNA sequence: TGTGCCAGCAGCTTCCAACCGAACACTGAAGCTTTCTTT. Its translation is CASSFQPNTEAFF.

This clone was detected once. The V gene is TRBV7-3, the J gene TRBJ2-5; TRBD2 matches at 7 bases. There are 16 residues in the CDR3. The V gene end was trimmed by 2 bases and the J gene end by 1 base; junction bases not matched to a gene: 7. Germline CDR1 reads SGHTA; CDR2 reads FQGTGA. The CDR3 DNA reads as TGTGCCAGCAGCTTAGGGGAGGGAGGTTTCCAAGAGACCCAGTACTTC. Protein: CASSLGEGGFQETQYF.

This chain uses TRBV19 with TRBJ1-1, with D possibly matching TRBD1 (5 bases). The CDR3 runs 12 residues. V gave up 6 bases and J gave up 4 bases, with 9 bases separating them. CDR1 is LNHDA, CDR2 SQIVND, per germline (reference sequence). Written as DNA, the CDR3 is TGTGCCAGTAGAGGTCAGGGCACTGAAGCTTTCTTT. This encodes CASRGQGTEAFF.

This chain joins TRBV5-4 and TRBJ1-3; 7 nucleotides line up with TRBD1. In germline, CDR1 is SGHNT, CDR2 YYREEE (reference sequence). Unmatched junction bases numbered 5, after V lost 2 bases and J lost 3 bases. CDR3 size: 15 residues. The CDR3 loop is CASSLTGASGNTIYF. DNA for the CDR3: TGTGCCAGCAGCTTAACAGGGGCTAGTGGAAACACCATATATTTT.

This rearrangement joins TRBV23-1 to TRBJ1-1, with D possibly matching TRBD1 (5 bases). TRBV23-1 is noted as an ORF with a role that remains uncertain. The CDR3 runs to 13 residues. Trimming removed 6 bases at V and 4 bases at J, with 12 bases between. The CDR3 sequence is CASSLRESTEAFF. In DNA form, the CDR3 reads TGCGCCAGCAGCCTCAGGGAAAGCACTGAAGCTTTCTTT.

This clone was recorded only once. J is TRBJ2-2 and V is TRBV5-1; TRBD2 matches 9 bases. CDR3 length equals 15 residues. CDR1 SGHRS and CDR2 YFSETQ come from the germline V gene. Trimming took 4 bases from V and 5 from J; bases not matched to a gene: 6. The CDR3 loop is CASSTAGLATGELFF. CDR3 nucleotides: TGCGCCAGCAGCACCGCCGGACTAGCGACCGGGGAGCTGTTTTTT.

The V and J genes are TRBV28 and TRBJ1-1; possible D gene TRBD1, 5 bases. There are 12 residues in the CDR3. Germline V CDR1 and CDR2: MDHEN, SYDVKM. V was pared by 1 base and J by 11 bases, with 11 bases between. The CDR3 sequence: CASSLLKGRAFF. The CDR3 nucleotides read TGTGCCAGCAGTTTATTGAAGGGGAGGGCTTTCTTT.

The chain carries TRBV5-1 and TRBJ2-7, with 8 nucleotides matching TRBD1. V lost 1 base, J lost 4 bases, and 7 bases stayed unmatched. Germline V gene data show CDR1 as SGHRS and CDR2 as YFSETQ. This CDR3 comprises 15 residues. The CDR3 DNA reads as TGCGCCAGCAGCTTGCGGACAGGGCAGGGATACGAGCAGTACTTC. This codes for CASSLRTGQGYEQYF.

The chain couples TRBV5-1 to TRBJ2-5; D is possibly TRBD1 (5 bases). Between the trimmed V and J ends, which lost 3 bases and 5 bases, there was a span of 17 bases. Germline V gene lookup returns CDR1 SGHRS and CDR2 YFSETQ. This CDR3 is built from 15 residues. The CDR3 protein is CASSWGLEPWETQYF. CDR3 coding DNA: TGCGCCAGCAGCTGGGGCCTGGAGCCGTGGGAGACCCAGTACTTC.

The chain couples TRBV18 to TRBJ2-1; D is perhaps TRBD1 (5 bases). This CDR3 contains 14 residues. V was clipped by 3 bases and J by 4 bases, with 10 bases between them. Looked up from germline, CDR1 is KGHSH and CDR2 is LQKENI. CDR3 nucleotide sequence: TGTGCCAGCTCACCCTCGACAGATTACAATGAGCAGTTCTTC. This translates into CASSPSTDYNEQFF.